Listed below are T cell receptor beta chains from one sample, sequenced in a study of vaccination effects on CD4 cells after COVID-19. TCRdb's copy holds only in-frame clones and misses some; the assay was immunoSEQ multiplex PCR. The sample shows some 21,000 clones, roughly three quarters of them seen only once. These receptors have no known antigen. The source was CD4+ T cells from PBMCs cultured with HCoV-229E spike peptides, collected after COVID-19 vaccination. The receptors here all came from a human donor who received a COVID-19 vaccine. CDR3s include the opening cysteine and the closing phenylalanine or tryptophan. A D gene is named only where the DNA matches it firmly. Clone size, where shown, is once, few, many, or a class for clones that have expanded.

abundance: .; d_gene: .; j_gene: TRBJ2-1; v_gene: TRBV15; CDR3aa: CATSRRDRTFYNEQFF; CDR3nt: TGTGCCACCAGCAGACGCGACAGGACTTTCTACAATGAGCAGTTCTTC
abundance: .; d_gene: TRBD2; j_gene: TRBJ2-7; v_gene: TRBV4-1; CDR3aa: CASSLITSGSYEQYF; CDR3nt: TGCGCCAGCAGCCTAATTACTAGCGGGAGTTACGAGCAGTACTTC
abundance: .; d_gene: TRBD2; j_gene: TRBJ2-4; v_gene: TRBV4-1; CDR3aa: CASSRGTSGIAKNIQYF; CDR3nt: TGCGCCAGCAGTCGAGGGACTAGCGGGATAGCCAAAAACATTCAGTACTTC
abundance: .; d_gene: .; j_gene: TRBJ2-3; v_gene: TRBV6-5; CDR3aa: CASSLTRGADTQYF; CDR3nt: TGTGCCAGCAGTTTAACCCGAGGGGCAGATACGCAGTATTTT
abundance: .; d_gene: TRBD1; j_gene: TRBJ2-7; v_gene: TRBV11-2; CDR3aa: CASSSDRVKQYF; CDR3nt: TGTGCCAGCAGCTCGGACAGGGTGAAGCAGTACTTC
abundance: .; d_gene: .; j_gene: TRBJ1-5; v_gene: TRBV29-1; CDR3aa: CSVNFQDSNQPQHF; CDR3nt: TGCAGCGTTAATTTCCAGGATAGCAATCAGCCCCAGCATTTT
abundance: .; d_gene: TRBD2; j_gene: TRBJ2-3; v_gene: TRBV19; CDR3aa: CASRGSIASGGTDTQYF; CDR3nt: TGTGCCAGTAGGGGAAGTATAGCTAGCGGGGGAACAGATACGCAGTATTTT
abundance: .; d_gene: .; j_gene: TRBJ1-2; v_gene: TRBV28; CDR3aa: CASSFYRRINYGYTF; CDR3nt: TGTGCCAGCAGTTTCTATCGTCGAATTAACTATGGCTACACCTTC
abundance: .; d_gene: TRBD2; j_gene: TRBJ2-5; v_gene: TRBV4-1; CDR3aa: CASSQEGRREAETQYF; CDR3nt: TGCGCCAGCAGCCAAGAAGGAAGGCGGGAGGCAGAGACCCAGTACTTC
abundance: .; d_gene: .; j_gene: TRBJ1-4; v_gene: TRBV18; CDR3aa: CASSPSEQMNEKLFF; CDR3nt: TGTGCCAGCTCTCCTTCCGAACAGATGAATGAAAAACTGTTTTTT
abundance: .; d_gene: .; j_gene: TRBJ2-4; v_gene: TRBV7-2; CDR3aa: CASSLRDTGDIQYF; CDR3nt: TGTGCCAGCAGCTTAAGGGACACCGGGGACATTCAGTACTTC
abundance: .; d_gene: .; j_gene: TRBJ1-5; v_gene: TRBV5-1; CDR3aa: CASSFLAGEGQPQHF; CDR3nt: TGCGCCAGCAGCTTCCTGGCAGGGGAAGGTCAGCCCCAGCATTTT
abundance: .; d_gene: .; j_gene: TRBJ2-2; v_gene: TRBV5-1; CDR3aa: CASSLRAYTGELFF; CDR3nt: TGCGCCAGCAGCTTGAGGGCCTACACCGGGGAGCTGTTTTTT
abundance: .; d_gene: .; j_gene: TRBJ2-5; v_gene: TRBV24-1; CDR3aa: CATSDYKRETQYF; CDR3nt: TGTGCCACCAGTGATTATAAGCGGGAGACCCAGTACTTC
abundance: .; d_gene: .; j_gene: TRBJ2-1; v_gene: TRBV19; CDR3aa: CASSSDRTYNEQFF; CDR3nt: TGTGCCAGTAGTAGCGATAGGACCTACAATGAGCAGTTCTTC
abundance: .; d_gene: .; j_gene: TRBJ2-7; v_gene: TRBV10-3; CDR3aa: CAISGTAREQYF; CDR3nt: TGTGCCATCAGTGGGACAGCGCGGGAGCAGTACTTC
abundance: few; d_gene: .; j_gene: TRBJ2-7; v_gene: TRBV27; CDR3aa: CASSLGFGAGTSYEQYF; CDR3nt: TGTGCCAGCAGTTTAGGGTTTGGGGCAGGGACATCTTACGAGCAGTACTTC
abundance: few; d_gene: .; j_gene: TRBJ1-5; v_gene: TRBV11-2; CDR3aa: CASSLNSGPGQPQHF; CDR3nt: TGTGCCAGCAGCTTAAACTCAGGGCCGGGCCAGCCCCAGCATTTT
abundance: .; d_gene: TRBD1; j_gene: TRBJ1-2; v_gene: TRBV30; CDR3aa: CAWKLTGSGYTF; CDR3nt: TGTGCCTGGAAACTGACAGGGAGCGGCTACACCTTC
abundance: .; d_gene: TRBD1; j_gene: TRBJ2-3; v_gene: TRBV6-6; CDR3aa: CASSYSQGAGTDTQYF; CDR3nt: TGTGCCAGCAGTTACTCTCAGGGGGCGGGCACAGATACGCAGTATTTT
abundance: .; d_gene: .; j_gene: TRBJ2-4; v_gene: TRBV15; CDR3aa: CATSDPSNPKNIQYF; CDR3nt: TGTGCCACCAGCGACCCTTCCAACCCCAAAAACATTCAGTACTTC
abundance: .; d_gene: .; j_gene: TRBJ2-5; v_gene: TRBV12-3/TRBV12-4; CDR3aa: CATSLKGTQYF; CDR3nt: TGTGCCACCAGTCTTAAAGGGACCCAGTACTTC